Listed here are 20 T cell receptor beta chains from one sample, sequenced in a study of blood T cell repertoires in COVID-19. The assay was immunoSEQ multiplex PCR, and TCRdb's table has in-frame clones only and misses some. The sample has 300,000 to 450,000 clones; more than 75% are singletons. Sequenced input: peripheral blood. Receptors originate from a woman in her 30s with COVID-19, enrolled during active disease.

The chain recombines TRBV10-3 with TRBJ1-1, with TRBD1 matching 8 bases. The CDR3 has 11 amino acids. V dropped 6 bases and J dropped 9; count of bases not matched to a gene: 3. Germline CDR1 is ENHRY and CDR2 is SYGVKD. CDR3 sequence reads: CAIRGQEKAFF. The DNA of the CDR3 is TGTGCCATCAGGGGACAGGAGAAAGCTTTCTTT.

The genes are TRBV27 and TRBJ2-2; a possible D gene is TRBD1 (5 bases). Germline-derived CDR1 and CDR2 are MNHEY and SMNVEV (reference sequence). Trimming removed 4 bases from V and 4 bases from J, with 16 bases in between. CDR3 length equals 16 residues. The CDR3 bases are TGTGCCAGCAGTTCATACAGGTCGTCGGCCACCGGGGAGCTGTTTTTT. This encodes CASSSYRSSATGELFF.

This clone was recorded only once. The chain employs TRBV6-5 and TRBJ1-5, with D unresolved. V was pared by 6 bases and J by 2 bases, with 11 bases between. This CDR3 contains 14 residues. Germline CDR1 is MNHEY and CDR2 is SVGAGI. The CDR3 loop is CASRLGAGNQPQHF. CDR3 nucleotides: TGTGCCAGCAGGCTGGGCGCAGGCAATCAGCCCCAGCATTTT.

This clone was observed a single time. V is TRBV4-1 and J is TRBJ2-3; a weak D match, TRBD2 (6 bases). Trimming removed 1 base at V and 4 bases at J, with 9 bases between. Germline V gene lookup returns CDR1 MGHRA and CDR2 YSYEKL. The CDR3 is 14 residues long. The CDR3 DNA follows: TGCGCCAGCAGCCAAGGGGCGGGACCAGATACGCAGTATTTT. It is translated as CASSQGAGPDTQYF.

This clone has just one count. This sequence joins TRBV30 and TRBJ2-7; possible D gene TRBD2, 7 bases. The V gene's germline CDR1 is GTSNPN and CDR2 SVGIG (reference sequence). The ends were cut back, 4 bases at V and 4 bases at J, with 11 bases in the middle. The CDR3 runs 12 residues. CDR3 bases: TGTGCCTGGAACAGCGGGACATACGAGCAGTACTTC. It specifies CAWNSGTYEQYF.

V and J are TRBV7-3 and TRBJ1-2, with a weak D call TRBD1 (6 bases). The CDR3 covers 13 residues. Germline V gene lookup returns CDR1 SGHTA and CDR2 FQGTGA. Trimming removed 5 bases at V and 5 bases at J, with 12 bases between. CDR3 sequence reads: CASSLDSFYGYTF. The DNA of the CDR3 is TGTGCCAGCAGCCTGGACAGTTTTTATGGCTACACCTTC.

This clone was seen a single time. V is TRBV3-1 (or the pseudogene TRBV3-2) and J is TRBJ2-5; D may be TRBD2 (6 bases). Trimming took 1 base from V and 2 from J, leaving 14 bases between them. Germline V gene lookup returns CDR1 LGHDT and CDR2 YNNKEL (reference sequence). The CDR3 has 16 residues. CDR3 DNA sequence: TGTGCCAGCAGCCAAGCTAGCGTAGAGGGGCAAGAGACCCAGTACTTC. Amino acids: CASSQASVEGQETQYF.

The chain recombines TRBV30 with TRBJ2-1; D gene unclear. V dropped 1 base and J dropped 2 bases, with 12 bases sitting between them. Germline CDR1 and CDR2: GTSNPN and SVGIG (reference sequence). This CDR3 is built from 15 residues. The CDR3: CAWSAGDHPYNEQFF. The CDR3 DNA reads TGTGCCTGGAGTGCCGGTGATCACCCCTACAATGAGCAGTTCTTC.

V and J are TRBV15 and TRBJ2-7; weak D call: TRBD1 (6 bases). In germline, CDR1 is LNHNV, CDR2 YYDKDF (reference sequence). The CDR3 covers 16 residues. V lost 8 bases and J lost 2, with 22 bases in between. This chain's CDR3 is CATRESKQGWPYEQYF. CDR3 nucleotide sequence: TGTGCCACCCGAGAATCGAAACAGGGTTGGCCCTACGAGCAGTACTTC.

The chain recombines TRBV6-5 with TRBJ1-1; TRBD1 is a possible D gene (5 bases). Germline V lookup: CDR1 MNHEY, CDR2 SVGAGI. V was pared by 5 bases and J by 2 bases, with 9 bases between. This CDR3 spans 13 amino acids. The CDR3 DNA follows: TGTGCCAGCAGTCAGGGATATAACACTGAAGCTTTCTTT. Translated, it gives CASSQGYNTEAFF.

This chain joins TRBV2 and TRBJ1-1; D ambiguous. Germline CDR1 is SNHLY and CDR2 is FYNNEI. The V and J ends lost 7 bases and 10 bases respectively, with 16 bases between them. The CDR3 extends over 12 amino acids. The CDR3 sequence is CASTRELQGAFF. CDR3 bases: TGTGCCAGCACACGGGAGCTACAAGGAGCTTTCTTT.

V gene TRBV4-2 combines with J gene TRBJ2-3, with a weak D call TRBD2 (5 bases). From germline, CDR1 is LGHNA and CDR2 YNFKEQ. The V and J ends lost 2 bases and 2 bases respectively, with 14 bases between them. This CDR3 has 16 amino acids. CDR3 region: CASSQLPGSYTDTQYF. Written as DNA, the CDR3 is TGTGCCAGCAGCCAACTTCCGGGATCATACACAGATACGCAGTATTTT.

This clone was seen only once. This chain links TRBV3-1 (or the pseudogene TRBV3-2) with TRBJ2-2; D ambiguous. There are 12 residues in the CDR3. Trimming took 6 bases from V and 6 from J, leaving 8 bases between them. Germline-derived CDR1 and CDR2 are LGHDT and YNNKEL (reference sequence). The CDR3 coding sequence is TGTGCCAGCAGGGTTGCGGCCGGGGAGCTGTTTTTT. This sequence encodes CASRVAAGELFF.

The CDR3 spells CASKVTGGRETQYF. The CDR3 DNA sequence: TGTGCCAGCAAGGTGACAGGGGGTCGGGAGACCCAGTACTTC. The chain couples TRBV28 to TRBJ2-5; TRBD1 aligns across 9 bases. J lost 5 bases, V lost 7 bases, and 8 bases had no gene match. CDR1 and CDR2 (germline): MDHEN, SYDVKM. This CDR3 has 14 residues.

This clone was seen only a few times. This rearrangement joins TRBV29-1 to TRBJ2-2; 7 bases align to TRBD1. V gave up 3 bases and J gave up 4 bases; unmatched junction bases: 5. The CDR3 length is 14 residues. CDR1 is SQVTM and CDR2 is ANQGSEA in the germline V gene. The DNA of the CDR3 is TGCAGCGTTGATAGACAGGGCGGCACCGGGGAGCTGTTTTTT. This encodes CSVDRQGGTGELFF.

This clone was seen only once. V usage is TRBV18 and J usage is TRBJ1-3; D ambiguous. Trimming removed 3 bases from V and 4 bases from J, with 10 bases in between. The V gene's germline CDR1 is KGHSH and CDR2 LQKENI. The CDR3 is 14 residues long. The CDR3 spells CASSPATEGNTIYF. The CDR3 DNA reads TGTGCCAGCTCACCCGCGACGGAGGGAAACACCATATATTTT.

The sample holds a few counts of this clone. The rearrangement links TRBV19 to TRBJ1-1, with TRBD1 identical over 7 bases. Trimming at V came to 5 bases and at J to 12 bases, leaving 12 bases not matched to a gene. Germline V gives CDR1 LNHDA, CDR2 SQIVND (reference sequence). The CDR3 extends over 13 amino acids. The CDR3 sequence is CASSSHRTGEPFF. Written as DNA, the CDR3 is TGTGCCAGTAGTTCCCACCGGACAGGTGAGCCTTTCTTT.

There are a few counts of this clone. DNA for the CDR3: TGCGCCAGCAGCCACGGGGGATACACCATATATTTT. It is translated as CASSHGGYTIYF. The V call is TRBV4-1, the J call TRBJ1-3; possible D gene TRBD1, 5 bases. The CDR3 has 12 residues. The germline V and J ends were trimmed by 3 bases and 8 bases, with 8 bases remaining between them. The germline gives CDR1 MGHRA, CDR2 YSYEKL.

The chain is built from TRBV11-3 and TRBJ2-6; 8 bases are shared with TRBD1. The germline V gene has CDR1 SGHNT and CDR2 YENEEA. Unmatched junction bases numbered 19, after V lost 5 bases and J lost 4 bases. CDR3 length: 20 amino acids. The CDR3, as DNA: TGTGCCAGCAGCCCCGGGGCAGGGGGCCGGGGCGGGACCGGGGCCAACGTCCTGACTTTC. Protein sequence: CASSPGAGGRGGTGANVLTF.

The chain employs TRBV4-1 and TRBJ1-5, with TRBD1 matching 8 bases. V dropped 0 bases and J dropped 7; count of bases not matched to a gene: 14. The CDR3 runs to 18 residues. Germline V gene sequence: CDR1 MGHRA, CDR2 YSYEKL. The CDR3 coding sequence is TGCGCCAGCAGCCAAGACCCAAACCCCCCAGGGGGCTGGCAGCCCCAGCATTTT. Translated, it gives CASSQDPNPPGGWQPQHF.